The following is a T cell receptor beta chain sequence with its context. Antigen specificity is unknown. The sample is drawn from a study of cytomegalovirus exposure and HLA in healthy donors. Study-level background: An early data release held approximately 85 million unique TCRs from HLA-typed donors.

The CDR3 has 19 residues. Germline assignment: CDR1 SGHTA and CDR2 FQGNSA. V lost 1 base, J lost 5 bases, and 10 bases stayed unmatched. General study points: The study put 150 or so TCR beta chains on its list as cytomegalovirus-associated. Sequencing likely produced, as an artifact, a cluster of highly shared sequence variants.

Use of 60 Vbeta and 13 Jbeta primers characterized the PCR. TCRdb keeps only in-frame clones here, not all; method: immunoSEQ multiplex PCR. The sample shows approximately 190,000 clones, about four fifths of them seen only once. This chain connects TRBV7-2 to TRBJ2-1, with 14 positions matching TRBD2. The sequence was obtained from a woman between 18 and 29 years old in good health and CMV-seronegative. The sample taken for sequencing was PBMCs. CDR3 DNA: TGTGCCAGCAGCTTAGTCGGGACTAGCGGGAGAAGTTTCCACAATGAGCAGTTCTTC. It translates to CASSLVGTSGRSFHNEQFF.